The present T cell receptor (beta chain) was sequenced within a study of blood T cell repertoires in COVID-19. Overall study: Whether acute or convalescent, the COVID-19 samples came from the United States, Italy and Spain. Sample material is recorded as cDNA or gDNA derived from T cells, B-cell-depleted T cells, or PBMCs.

This clone is labeled medium-sized. This CDR3 is built from 15 residues. V gave up 4 bases and J gave up 1 base, with 13 bases separating them. CDR1 and CDR2 from the germline V gene are MGHDK and SYGVNS. Per the study methods: Using reference gene primer amplification, nucleated cell counts were estimated. Sequencing used immunoSEQ multiplex PCR; TCRdb keeps in-frame clones, though not all of them. That table is the source of V, J and clone size, and D and trimming were worked out from the DNA. Counted here are some 69,000 clones, almost 80% occurring once; the ten biggest clones make up approximately 15%.

The chain uses TRBV25-1 and TRBJ1-1; possible D gene TRBD1, 5 bases. The sequenced material came from peripheral blood. The TCR was taken from a man between 60 and 75 years old with acute or convalescent COVID-19. The CDR3 loop reads CASSGYMTANTEAFF. The CDR3 DNA is TGTGCCAGCAGTGGATATATGACAGCGAACACTGAAGCTTTCTTT.